These T cell receptor beta chains were read from a single sample in a study of blood T cell repertoires in COVID-19. The table came from immunoSEQ multiplex PCR; TCRdb's copy has only in-frame clones and leaves some out. The sample yields 100,000 to 150,000 clones, more than 75% seen once. The source material was peripheral blood. The receptor source for this set is a man in his 70s with active COVID-19. CDR3s include the opening cysteine and the closing phenylalanine or tryptophan. A D gene is named only where the DNA matches it firmly. The listing skips clone size in some rows; elsewhere it reads once, few, many or a size class.

CDR3: CASSQVKGGQGIGPQHF
DNA: TGCGCCAGCAGCCAAGTAAAGGGCGGACAGGGAATCGGGCCCCAGCATTTT
size: few
V: TRBV4-1
J: TRBJ1-5
D: TRBD1

CDR3: CAISQGLAGAYEQYF
DNA: TGTGCCATCAGTCAGGGCCTAGCGGGGGCCTACGAGCAGTACTTC
size: NA
V: TRBV10-3
J: TRBJ2-7
D: TRBD2

CDR3: CASSTGVGRSYEQYF
DNA: TGTGCCAGCAGTACCGGGGTTGGGCGGTCCTACGAGCAGTACTTC
size: NA
V: TRBV6-2/TRBV6-3
J: TRBJ2-7
D: NA

CDR3: CASSLVGTENSPLHF
DNA: TGCGCCAGCAGCTTGGTGGGGACAGAAAATTCACCCCTCCACTTT
size: NA
V: TRBV5-1
J: TRBJ1-6
D: TRBD1

CDR3: CASSGTSGRVEQFF
DNA: TGTGCCAGCAGCGGGACTAGCGGGAGGGTTGAGCAGTTCTTC
size: NA
V: TRBV2
J: TRBJ2-1
D: TRBD2

CDR3: CSAADRGGTGELFF
DNA: TGCAGCGCAGCGGACAGGGGAGGCACCGGGGAGCTGTTTTTT
size: NA
V: TRBV29-1
J: TRBJ2-2
D: TRBD1

CDR3: CASSLTSTYEQYF
DNA: TGTGCCAGCAGCCTGACTAGTACCTACGAGCAGTACTTC
size: NA
V: TRBV6-5
J: TRBJ2-7
D: NA

CDR3: CASSLYGGAGKFVGETQYF
DNA: TGTGCCAGCAGCTTATATGGTGGAGCGGGAAAGTTCGTAGGAGAGACCCAGTACTTC
size: NA
V: TRBV7-9
J: TRBJ2-5
D: TRBD2

CDR3: CASSQDAGGSRETQYF
DNA: TGTGCCAGCAGCCAAGATGCAGGGGGGAGTAGGGAGACCCAGTACTTC
size: NA
V: TRBV3-1/TRBV3-2
J: TRBJ2-5
D: NA

CDR3: CSVVSGLGGYTF
DNA: TGCAGCGTTGTATCCGGGTTGGGTGGCTACACCTTC
size: NA
V: TRBV29-1
J: TRBJ1-2
D: NA

CDR3: CASSLRGQGRGETQYF
DNA: TGTGCCAGCAGCTTACGCGGACAGGGAAGAGGGGAGACCCAGTACTTC
size: NA
V: TRBV7-9
J: TRBJ2-5
D: TRBD1

CDR3: CASSLVGALQGAEGYTF
DNA: TGCGCCAGCAGCTTGGTTGGGGCGCTTCAGGGGGCGGAGGGCTACACCTTC
size: NA
V: TRBV5-1
J: TRBJ1-2
D: TRBD1

CDR3: CASSRDRASYEQYF
DNA: TGCGCCAGCAGCCGGGACAGGGCCTCCTACGAGCAGTACTTC
size: NA
V: TRBV5-1
J: TRBJ2-7
D: TRBD1

CDR3: CASQNPQGANYGYTF
DNA: TGTGCCAGCCAGAACCCTCAGGGGGCGAACTATGGCTACACCTTC
size: NA
V: TRBV19
J: TRBJ1-2
D: TRBD1

CDR3: CASSPFLQAPNTEAFF
DNA: TGTGCCAGCAGCCCTTTTCTTCAGGCCCCGAACACTGAAGCTTTCTTT
size: NA
V: TRBV5-6
J: TRBJ1-1
D: NA

CDR3: CASSFTGAVGTQYF
DNA: TGTGCCAGCAGCTTTACAGGGGCGGTGGGGACCCAGTACTTC
size: NA
V: TRBV7-2
J: TRBJ2-5
D: TRBD1

CDR3: CASSLSGFTDTQYF
DNA: TGCGCCAGCAGTCTTAGCGGTTTCACAGATACGCAGTATTTT
size: NA
V: TRBV10-1
J: TRBJ2-3
D: NA

CDR3: CANQGQGVGGYTF
DNA: TGTGCCAACCAGGGCCAAGGCGTTGGTGGCTACACCTTC
size: NA
V: TRBV2
J: TRBJ1-2
D: NA

CDR3: CASSLGARTGEDYGYTF
DNA: TGCGCCAGCAGCTTGGGGGCCCGGACAGGGGAGGACTATGGCTACACCTTC
size: few
V: TRBV5-1
J: TRBJ1-2
D: TRBD1

CDR3: CASSPAGTEAFF
DNA: TGTGCCAGCAGCCCGGCGGGGACTGAAGCTTTCTTT
size: NA
V: TRBV13
J: TRBJ1-1
D: NA

CDR3: CASSTGASDTQYF
DNA: TGTGCCAGCAGCACGGGAGCATCAGATACGCAGTATTTT
size: NA
V: TRBV7-9
J: TRBJ2-3
D: NA

CDR3: CASRTGTSGLTDTQYF
DNA: TGCGCCAGCAGAACCGGGACTAGCGGGTTGACAGATACGCAGTATTTT
size: NA
V: TRBV5-1
J: TRBJ2-3
D: TRBD2

CDR3: CASSDQGLYGYTF
DNA: TGTGCCAGTAGTGATCAGGGACTTTATGGCTACACCTTC
size: few
V: TRBV19
J: TRBJ1-2
D: NA

CDR3: CASSLGGLRGGEQYF
DNA: TGTGCCAGCAGCTTGGGGGGCCTCAGGGGCGGTGAGCAGTACTTC
size: once
V: TRBV5-6
J: TRBJ2-7
D: NA

CDR3: CASSLSVSTGAQEAFF
DNA: TGCGCCAGCAGCTTGTCGGTTTCGACAGGGGCCCAAGAAGCTTTCTTT
size: NA
V: TRBV5-1
J: TRBJ1-1
D: TRBD1

CDR3: CASSDPGSGGNEKLFF
DNA: TGTGCCAGCAGTGACCCCGGATCGGGGGGTAATGAAAAACTGTTTTTT
size: NA
V: TRBV25-1
J: TRBJ1-4
D: NA

CDR3: CASSIMGAREQYF
DNA: TGTGCCAGTAGTATCATGGGGGCTCGGGAGCAGTACTTC
size: NA
V: TRBV19
J: TRBJ2-7
D: NA

CDR3: CSVGRGGSYEQYF
DNA: TGCAGCGTTGGCCGGGGTGGATCCTACGAGCAGTACTTC
size: NA
V: TRBV29-1
J: TRBJ2-7
D: NA

CDR3: CASTQGLNTEAFF
DNA: TGTGCCAGCACCCAGGGCTTGAACACTGAAGCTTTCTTT
size: NA
V: TRBV7-8
J: TRBJ1-1
D: NA

CDR3: CASSKWRGTSGRGSTDTQYF
DNA: TGTGCCAGCAGCAAATGGCGAGGGACTAGCGGGAGGGGGAGCACAGATACGCAGTATTTT
size: once
V: TRBV21-1
J: TRBJ2-3
D: NA

CDR3: CASSVGGQGAYEQYF
DNA: TGTGCCAGCAGCGTAGGGGGACAGGGGGCCTACGAGCAGTACTTC
size: NA
V: TRBV11-2
J: TRBJ2-7
D: TRBD1

CDR3: CASSQLDQETQYF
DNA: TGTGCCAGTAGTCAACTAGATCAAGAGACCCAGTACTTC
size: NA
V: TRBV19
J: TRBJ2-5
D: NA

CDR3: CASSSHRVSYEQYF
DNA: TGTGCCAGCAGCTCCCACAGGGTCTCCTACGAGCAGTACTTC
size: NA
V: TRBV13
J: TRBJ2-7
D: NA

CDR3: CASSFRTGPDTQYF
DNA: TGTGCCAGCAGTTTCCGGACAGGGCCAGATACGCAGTATTTT
size: NA
V: TRBV27
J: TRBJ2-3
D: TRBD1

CDR3: CASNSGTDTQYF
DNA: TGTGCCAGCAATTCAGGCACAGATACGCAGTATTTT
size: NA
V: TRBV7-9
J: TRBJ2-3
D: NA

CDR3: CASSPDRAPGLREQYF
DNA: TGTGCCAGCAGCCCCGACAGGGCCCCAGGGCTCAGGGAGCAGTACTTC
size: NA
V: TRBV7-8
J: TRBJ2-7
D: TRBD1

CDR3: CASSPDSYNSPLHF
DNA: TGTGCCAGCTCACCTGACAGCTATAATTCACCCCTCCACTTT
size: NA
V: TRBV18
J: TRBJ1-6
D: NA

CDR3: CASSLDGAGDEQYF
DNA: TGCGCCAGCAGCTTGGATGGGGCAGGGGACGAGCAGTACTTC
size: NA
V: TRBV5-1
J: TRBJ2-7
D: NA

CDR3: CASSAPGLSGNTIYF
DNA: TGTGCCAGCAGCGCCCCGGGTCTCTCTGGAAACACCATATATTTT
size: NA
V: TRBV9
J: TRBJ1-3
D: NA

CDR3: CASTHQQGIGYGYTF
DNA: TGTGCCAGCACCCATCAACAGGGGATCGGCTATGGCTACACCTTC
size: NA
V: TRBV11-1
J: TRBJ1-2
D: TRBD1

CDR3: CACQKDRSSYNEQFF
DNA: TGTGCCTGCCAAAAGGACAGGAGCTCCTACAATGAGCAGTTCTTC
size: NA
V: TRBV30
J: TRBJ2-1
D: TRBD1

CDR3: CASSQGGTPGKTEAFF
DNA: TGTGCCAGCAGCCAAGGGGGAACCCCGGGAAAGACTGAAGCTTTCTTT
size: NA
V: TRBV4-2
J: TRBJ1-1
D: NA

CDR3: CASSERGRGGNQPQHF
DNA: TGTGCCAGCAGTGAACGGGGCAGGGGCGGCAATCAGCCCCAGCATTTT
size: NA
V: TRBV6-1
J: TRBJ1-5
D: NA

CDR3: CAISESGTPSNQPQHF
DNA: TGTGCCATCAGTGAGTCAGGGACACCAAGCAATCAGCCCCAGCATTTT
size: NA
V: TRBV10-3
J: TRBJ1-5
D: NA

CDR3: CASSLLGATNEKLFF
DNA: TGTGCCAGCAGCTTGTTGGGAGCAACTAATGAAAAACTGTTTTTT
size: NA
V: TRBV5-4
J: TRBJ1-4
D: NA

CDR3: CAWKSRAYEQYF
DNA: TGTGCCTGGAAAAGCAGGGCCTACGAGCAGTACTTC
size: few
V: TRBV30
J: TRBJ2-7
D: NA

CDR3: CASSTGQSSYNEQFF
DNA: TGCGCCAGCAGCACCGGACAGAGCTCCTACAATGAGCAGTTCTTC
size: NA
V: TRBV5-1
J: TRBJ2-1
D: NA

CDR3: CASSEEASGYYEQYF
DNA: TGTGCCAGCAGTGAGGAAGCTAGCGGGTACTACGAGCAGTACTTC
size: few
V: TRBV2
J: TRBJ2-7
D: TRBD2

CDR3: CAWSALGQGNNQPQHF
DNA: TGTGCCTGGAGTGCACTGGGACAGGGGAACAATCAGCCCCAGCATTTT
size: NA
V: TRBV30
J: TRBJ1-5
D: TRBD1

CDR3: CASGGQGANTGELFF
DNA: TGTGCCAGCGGAGGACAGGGTGCGAACACCGGGGAGCTGTTTTTT
size: NA
V: TRBV9
J: TRBJ2-2
D: TRBD1

CDR3: CASRASGRTYEQYF
DNA: TGTGCCAGCAGGGCTAGCGGGAGGACCTACGAGCAGTACTTC
size: NA
V: TRBV6-5
J: TRBJ2-7
D: TRBD2